Listed here are 19 T cell receptor beta chains from one sample, sequenced in a study of PD-1 blockade in classical Hodgkin lymphoma. Patients all relapsed after autologous stem cell transplantation, and there was variation in brentuximab vedotin exposure. Magnetic negative selection purified CD4+ T cells from thawed PBMCs. Sequencing was performed with immunoSEQ multiplex PCR; in TCRdb, only in-frame clones are kept and a portion is missing. The table includes 30,000 or so clones, roughly 87% detected once. This specimen was CD4+ T cells from blood, taken at baseline. These TCRs come from a human donor with classical Hodgkin lymphoma.

This clone is a singleton in its sample. The gene calls are TRBV6-1 and TRBJ1-4; the match to TRBD1 covers 8 bases. Per the germline V gene, CDR1 is MNHNS and CDR2 is SASEGT. This CDR3 has 14 amino acids. The trim removed 3 bases at V and 10 bases at J, leaving 7 bases unmatched. CDR3 nucleotides: TGTGCCAGCAGTGACGGACAGGGAGTAGGAAAACTGTTTTTT. Translation gives CASSDGQGVGKLFF.

The rearrangement joins TRBV29-1 to TRBJ1-2; D is possibly TRBD1 (5 bases). Per germline, CDR1 SQVTM and CDR2 ANQGSEA. The CDR3 is made up of 14 amino acids. Trimming shortened V by 4 bases and J by 4 bases, and 16 bases separated the two germline ends. The DNA for the CDR3 is TGCAGCGTTGCGGGGGTCGGTAATAGCTATGGCTACACCTTC. This sequence encodes CSVAGVGNSYGYTF.

The V call is TRBV6-1, the J call TRBJ1-5; D perhaps matches TRBD1 (5 bases). V was pared by 6 bases and J by 2 bases, with 14 bases between. Germline V gene sequence: CDR1 MNHNS, CDR2 SASEGT. The CDR3 loop spans 15 amino acids. The CDR3: CASRDPTAGNQPQHF. CDR3 DNA sequence: TGTGCCAGCAGGGACCCGACAGCGGGCAATCAGCCCCAGCATTTT.

V is TRBV5-5 and J is TRBJ2-3, with D possibly TRBD2 on 6 matching bases. Germline V CDR1 and CDR2: SGHKS, YYEKEE (reference sequence). Trimming left V 4 bases short and J 1 base short, with 16 bases between. The CDR3 runs 16 residues. The CDR3 DNA reads as TGTGCCAGCAGCCTGCCGCGGGATATCGGCACAGATACGCAGTATTTT. Translation gives CASSLPRDIGTDTQYF.

This clone turned up a few times. The chain joins TRBV25-1 to TRBJ1-1; tentative D call: TRBD1 (5 bases). The ends were cut back, 6 bases at V and 5 bases at J, with 10 bases in the middle. Germline CDR1 reads MGHDK; CDR2 reads SYGVNS. The CDR3 contains 12 residues. The CDR3 region is CASSRDRTEAFF. Written as DNA, the CDR3 is TGTGCCAGCAGCAGGGATAGAACTGAAGCTTTCTTT.

The CDR3 region has the DNA TGTGCCAGCAGTCCCAGGGACAGGGGCCATGAGCAGTTCTTC. Its protein product is CASSPRDRGHEQFF. J is TRBJ2-1 and V is TRBV13; the match to TRBD1 covers 10 bases. The trim removed 6 bases at V and 8 bases at J, leaving 7 bases unmatched. The CDR3 is 14 residues long. Germline V gene data show CDR1 as PRHDT and CDR2 as FYEKMQ (reference sequence).

The J gene is TRBJ2-7, the V gene TRBV11-3; the D is unclear. Per germline, CDR1 SGHNT and CDR2 YENEEA. The CDR3 has 13 residues. V lost 1 base and J lost 2, with 6 bases in between. Written as DNA, the CDR3 is TGTGCCAGCAGCTTAGGGCTACCCTACGAGCAGTACTTC. It is translated as CASSLGLPYEQYF.

V and J are TRBV10-3 and TRBJ2-5; TRBD2 matches at 12 bases. The trim removed 10 bases at V and 2 bases at J, leaving 8 bases unmatched. The CDR3 has 15 amino acids. CDR1 and CDR2 (germline): ENHRY, SYGVKD. The CDR3 DNA reads as TGTGCCACCAAACCTAGCGGGGGGGAACAAGAGACCCAGTACTTC. It specifies CATKPSGGEQETQYF.

This clone has only a few counts. The rearrangement links TRBV10-1 to TRBJ2-7; 8 bases are shared with TRBD2. V shed 5 bases and J 4 bases; nucleotides not matched to a gene: 7. This CDR3 comprises 14 residues. The V gene's germline CDR1 is WNHNN and CDR2 SYGVQD (reference sequence). In DNA form, the CDR3 reads TGCGCCAGCAGTTCCGGGACTAGTCGGTACGAGCAGTACTTC. Amino acids: CASSSGTSRYEQYF.

J is TRBJ1-2 and V is TRBV19; D perhaps matches TRBD1 (5 bases). V was clipped by 3 bases and J by 1 base, with 6 bases between them. The CDR3 sequence is 13 residues long. Germline CDR1 reads LNHDA; CDR2 reads SQIVND (reference sequence). DNA of the CDR3: TGTGCCAGTAGTATTGACAGTAACTATGGCTACACCTTC. Translation gives CASSIDSNYGYTF.

This clone was counted between two and nine times. The V and J genes are TRBV5-4 and TRBJ1-2, with 7 bases matching TRBD1. The germline V gene encodes CDR1 SGHNT and CDR2 YYREEE (reference sequence). The trim removed 0 bases at V and 1 base at J, leaving 9 bases unmatched. CDR3 size: 17 residues. CDR3: CASSLEGGRVINYGYTF. CDR3 nucleotide sequence: TGTGCCAGCAGCTTGGAAGGGGGCCGGGTGATTAACTATGGCTACACCTTC. The complete variable domain, with remaining parts taken from reference TRBV5-4 and TRBJ1-2, reads ETGVTQSPTHLIKTRGQQVTLRCSSQSGHNTVSWYQQALGQGPQFIFQYYREEENGRGNFPPRFSGLQFPNYSSELNVNALELDDSALYLCASSLEGGRVINYGYTFGSGTRLTVV.

The genes are TRBV6-1 and TRBJ2-6, with D possibly matching TRBD1 (5 bases). There are 17 residues in the CDR3. V gave up 4 bases and J gave up 0 bases, with 13 bases separating them. Germline CDR1 is MNHNS and CDR2 is SASEGT. The CDR3 DNA reads TGTGCCAGCAGTGCTCTCAGGGCAGACTCTGGGGCCAACGTCCTGACTTTC. It translates to CASSALRADSGANVLTF.

The chain recombines TRBV2 with TRBJ2-5; D is uncertain. The J call is doubtful: the DNA matches TRBJ2-7 better. Germline V lookup: CDR1 SNHLY, CDR2 FYNNEI. The CDR3 is made up of 13 amino acids. CDR3 loop: CASAALGTYEQYF. DNA for the CDR3: TGTGCCAGCGCAGCTCTGGGTACCTACGAGCAGTACTTC.

V and J are TRBV9 and TRBJ2-1, with 13 bases fitting TRBD2. The germline gives CDR1 SGDLS, CDR2 YYNGEE. The CDR3 sequence is 16 residues long. Trimming took 4 bases from V and 7 from J; bases not matched to a gene: 8. CDR3 nucleotide sequence: TGTGCCAGCAGCACAGGGACTAGCGGGAATTTGAATGAGCAGTTCTTC. It specifies CASSTGTSGNLNEQFF. Full variable domain (remainder filled in from reference TRBV9 and TRBJ2-1): DSGVTQTPKHLITATGQRVTLRCSPRSGDLSVYWYQQSLDQGLQFLIQYYNGEERAKGNILERFSAQQFPDLHSELNLSSLELGDSALYFCASSTGTSGNLNEQFFGPGTRLTVL.

The chain is built from TRBV19 and TRBJ2-2, with D perhaps TRBD1 (6 bases). Germline values: CDR1 LNHDA, CDR2 SQIVND (reference sequence). The CDR3 has 16 residues. The ends were cut back, 6 bases at V and 2 bases at J, with 16 bases in the middle. The CDR3, as DNA: TGTGCCAGTAGGCCCAGGGGTCAGGCTAACACCGGGGAGCTGTTTTTT. This translates into CASRPRGQANTGELFF.

This chain joins TRBV9 and TRBJ1-2; perhaps TRBD1 as D (6 bases). This CDR3 has 15 amino acids. Germline V gene data show CDR1 as SGDLS and CDR2 as YYNGEE. The V gene lost 4 bases and the J gene lost 1 base, with 14 bases spanning the gap. The CDR3 DNA is TGTGCCAGCAGCCCCAGGGGAAGCTTTAACTATGGCTACACCTTC. The encoded protein is CASSPRGSFNYGYTF.

The chain employs TRBV18 and TRBJ2-4; D call uncertain. From germline, CDR1 is KGHSH and CDR2 LQKENI. With 2 bases removed from V and 0 bases from J, the gap between germline ends came to 11 bases. The CDR3 has 16 residues. The CDR3 sequence is CASSPAGRLAKNIQYF. CDR3 coding DNA: TGTGCCAGCTCACCAGCAGGAAGATTAGCCAAAAACATTCAGTACTTC.

The chain couples TRBV5-4 to TRBJ1-3; TRBD1 is a possible D gene (5 bases). From germline, CDR1 is SGHNT and CDR2 YYREEE (reference sequence). With 0 bases removed from V and 0 bases from J, the gap between germline ends came to 10 bases. The CDR3 sequence is 16 residues long. The CDR3 region has the DNA TGTGCCAGCAGCTTGGAAGGGGCCCTCTCTGGAAACACCATATATTTT. Translated: CASSLEGALSGNTIYF.

V is TRBV7-9 and J is TRBJ1-2; perhaps TRBD1 as D (5 bases). Trimming left V 4 bases short and J 4 bases short, with 19 bases between. CDR1 and CDR2 (germline): SEHNR, FQNEAQ (reference sequence). CDR3 length equals 16 residues. The CDR3 nucleotides read TGTGCCAGCAGCTCGAATCTCATAACAGGTCCCTATGGCTACACCTTC. Protein sequence: CASSSNLITGPYGYTF.